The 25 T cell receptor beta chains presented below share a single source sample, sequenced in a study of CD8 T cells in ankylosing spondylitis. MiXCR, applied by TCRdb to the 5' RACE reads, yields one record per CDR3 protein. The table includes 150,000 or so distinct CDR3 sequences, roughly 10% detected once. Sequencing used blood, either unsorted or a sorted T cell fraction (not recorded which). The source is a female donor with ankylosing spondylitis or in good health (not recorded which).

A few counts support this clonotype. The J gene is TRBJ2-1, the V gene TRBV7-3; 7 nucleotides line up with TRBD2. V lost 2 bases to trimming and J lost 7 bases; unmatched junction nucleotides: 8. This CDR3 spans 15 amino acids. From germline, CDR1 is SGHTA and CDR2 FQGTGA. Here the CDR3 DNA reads TGTGCCAGCAGCTTATTGGGCGGGAGTTTTAATGAGCAGTTCTTC. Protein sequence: CASSLLGGSFNEQFF.

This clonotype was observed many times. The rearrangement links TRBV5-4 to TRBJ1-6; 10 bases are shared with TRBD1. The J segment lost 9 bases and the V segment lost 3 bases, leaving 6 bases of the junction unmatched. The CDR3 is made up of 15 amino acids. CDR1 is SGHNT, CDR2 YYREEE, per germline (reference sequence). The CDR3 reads CASSSRTGGSSPLHF. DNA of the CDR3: TGTGCCAGCAGCTCCCGGACAGGGGGAAGTTCACCCCTCCACTTT.

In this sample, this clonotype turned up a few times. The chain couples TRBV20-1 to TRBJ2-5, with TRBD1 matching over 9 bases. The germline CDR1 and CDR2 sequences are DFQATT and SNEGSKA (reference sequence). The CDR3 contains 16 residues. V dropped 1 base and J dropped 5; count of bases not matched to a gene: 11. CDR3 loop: CSARGSDRGAVETQYF. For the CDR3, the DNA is TGCAGTGCTAGAGGTTCTGACAGGGGGGCAGTGGAGACCCAGTACTTC.

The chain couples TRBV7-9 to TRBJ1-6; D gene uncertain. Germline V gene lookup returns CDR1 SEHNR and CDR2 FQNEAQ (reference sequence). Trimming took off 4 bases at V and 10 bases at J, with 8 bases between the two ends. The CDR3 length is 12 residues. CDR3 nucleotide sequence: TGTGCCAGCAGCTCGCCCGCCTCACCCCTCCACTTT. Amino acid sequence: CASSSPASPLHF.

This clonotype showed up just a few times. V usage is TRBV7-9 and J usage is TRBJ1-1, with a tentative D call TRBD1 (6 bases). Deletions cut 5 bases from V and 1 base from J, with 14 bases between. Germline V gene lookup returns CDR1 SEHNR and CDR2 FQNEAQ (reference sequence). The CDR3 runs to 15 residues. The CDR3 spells CASSQPAQGNTEAFF. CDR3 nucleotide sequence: TGTGCCAGCAGCCAACCCGCACAGGGGAACACTGAAGCTTTCTTT. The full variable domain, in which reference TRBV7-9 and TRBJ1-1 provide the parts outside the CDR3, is DTGVSQNPRHKITKRGQNVTFRCDPISEHNRLYWYRQTLGQGPEFLTYFQNEAQLEKSRLLSDRFSAERPKGSFSTLEIQRTEQGDSAMYLCASSQPAQGNTEAFFGQGTRLTVV.

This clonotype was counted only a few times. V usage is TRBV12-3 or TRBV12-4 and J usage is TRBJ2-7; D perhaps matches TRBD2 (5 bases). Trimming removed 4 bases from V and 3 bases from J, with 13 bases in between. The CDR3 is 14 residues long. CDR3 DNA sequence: TGTGCCAGCAGTTCCAGGCTAGCCCACTACGAGCAGTACTTC. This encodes CASSSRLAHYEQYF.

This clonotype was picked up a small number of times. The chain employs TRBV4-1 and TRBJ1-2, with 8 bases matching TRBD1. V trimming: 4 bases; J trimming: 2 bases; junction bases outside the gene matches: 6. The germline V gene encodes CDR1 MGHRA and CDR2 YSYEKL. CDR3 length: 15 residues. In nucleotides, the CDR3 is TGCGCCAGCAGCCCTCTGGACAGGGAGAACTATGGCTACACCTTC. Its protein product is CASSPLDRENYGYTF.

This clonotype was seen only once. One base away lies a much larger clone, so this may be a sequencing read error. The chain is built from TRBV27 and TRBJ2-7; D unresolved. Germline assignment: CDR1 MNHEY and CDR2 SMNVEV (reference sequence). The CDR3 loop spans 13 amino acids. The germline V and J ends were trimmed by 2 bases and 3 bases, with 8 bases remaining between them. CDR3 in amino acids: CASSLVWGYEQYF. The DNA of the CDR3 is TGTGCCAGCAGTTTAGTTTGGGGCTACGAGCAGTACTTC.

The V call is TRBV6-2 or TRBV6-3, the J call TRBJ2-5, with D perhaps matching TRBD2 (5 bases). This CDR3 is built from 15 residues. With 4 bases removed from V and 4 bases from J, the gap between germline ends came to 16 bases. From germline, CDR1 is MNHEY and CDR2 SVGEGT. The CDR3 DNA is TGTGCCAGCAGTTTACGAGGGCCCGAAGGAGAGACCCAGTACTTC. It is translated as CASSLRGPEGETQYF.

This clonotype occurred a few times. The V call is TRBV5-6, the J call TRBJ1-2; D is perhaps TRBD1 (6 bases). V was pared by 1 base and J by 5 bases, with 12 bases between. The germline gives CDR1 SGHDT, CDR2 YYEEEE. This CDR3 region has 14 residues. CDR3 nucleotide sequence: TGTGCCAGCAGCTTGCGGGACACCATTTATGGCTACACCTTC. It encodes CASSLRDTIYGYTF.

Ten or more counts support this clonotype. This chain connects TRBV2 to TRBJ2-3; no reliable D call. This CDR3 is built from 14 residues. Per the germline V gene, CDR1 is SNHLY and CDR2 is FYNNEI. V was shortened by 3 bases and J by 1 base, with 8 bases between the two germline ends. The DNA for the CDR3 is TGTGCCAGCAGTGACTACTGGGGCACAGATACGCAGTATTTT. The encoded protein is CASSDYWGTDTQYF.

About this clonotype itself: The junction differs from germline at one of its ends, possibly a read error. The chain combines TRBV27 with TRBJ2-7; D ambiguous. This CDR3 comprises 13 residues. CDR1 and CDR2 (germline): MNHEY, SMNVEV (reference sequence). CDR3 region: CDSSLSSSYEQYF. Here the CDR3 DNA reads TGTGACAGCAGTTTATCTAGCTCCTACGAGCAGTACTTC.

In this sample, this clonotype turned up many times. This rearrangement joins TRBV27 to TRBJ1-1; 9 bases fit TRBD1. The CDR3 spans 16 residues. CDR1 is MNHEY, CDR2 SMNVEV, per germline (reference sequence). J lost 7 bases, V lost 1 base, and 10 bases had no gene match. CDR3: CASSLFGTGIWGEAFF. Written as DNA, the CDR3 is TGTGCCAGCAGTTTATTTGGGACAGGGATTTGGGGTGAAGCTTTCTTT.

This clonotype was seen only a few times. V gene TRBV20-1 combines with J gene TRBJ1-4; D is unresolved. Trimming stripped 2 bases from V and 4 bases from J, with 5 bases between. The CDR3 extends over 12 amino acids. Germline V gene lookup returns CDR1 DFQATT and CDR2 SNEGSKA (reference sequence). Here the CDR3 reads CSARPFNEKLFF. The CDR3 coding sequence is TGCAGTGCTAGACCTTTTAATGAAAAACTGTTTTTT.

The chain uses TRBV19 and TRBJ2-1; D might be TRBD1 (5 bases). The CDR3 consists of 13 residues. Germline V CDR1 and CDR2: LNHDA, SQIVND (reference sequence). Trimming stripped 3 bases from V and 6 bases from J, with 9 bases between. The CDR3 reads CASSIGQGNEQFF. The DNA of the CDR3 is TGTGCCAGTAGTATCGGCCAGGGCAATGAGCAGTTCTTC.

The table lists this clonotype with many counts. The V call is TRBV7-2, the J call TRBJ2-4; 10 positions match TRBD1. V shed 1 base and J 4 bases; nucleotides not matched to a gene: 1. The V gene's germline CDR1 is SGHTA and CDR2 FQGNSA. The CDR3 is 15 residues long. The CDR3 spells CASSLEGQGKNIQYF. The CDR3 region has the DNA TGTGCCAGCAGCTTAGAGGGACAGGGGAAAAACATTCAGTACTTC.

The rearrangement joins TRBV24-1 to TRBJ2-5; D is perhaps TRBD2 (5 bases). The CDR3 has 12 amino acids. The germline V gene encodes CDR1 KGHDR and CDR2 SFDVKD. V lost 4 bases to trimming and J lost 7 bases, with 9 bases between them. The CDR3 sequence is CATSDGRGTQYF. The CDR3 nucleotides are TGTGCCACCAGTGACGGCCGGGGGACCCAGTACTTC.

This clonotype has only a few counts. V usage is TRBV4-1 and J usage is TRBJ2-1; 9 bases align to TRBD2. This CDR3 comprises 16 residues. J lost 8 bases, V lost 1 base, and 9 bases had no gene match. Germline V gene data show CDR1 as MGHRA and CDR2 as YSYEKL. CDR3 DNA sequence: TGCGCCAGCAGCCAAGTAGGGACTAGCATGATCGATGAGCAGTTCTTC. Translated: CASSQVGTSMIDEQFF.

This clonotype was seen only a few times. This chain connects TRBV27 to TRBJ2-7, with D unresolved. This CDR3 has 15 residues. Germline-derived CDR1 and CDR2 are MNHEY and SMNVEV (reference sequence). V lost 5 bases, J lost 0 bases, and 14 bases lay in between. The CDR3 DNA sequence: TGTGCCAGCAGTGCCACCGAGACACTCTCCTACGAGCAGTACTTC. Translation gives CASSATETLSYEQYF.

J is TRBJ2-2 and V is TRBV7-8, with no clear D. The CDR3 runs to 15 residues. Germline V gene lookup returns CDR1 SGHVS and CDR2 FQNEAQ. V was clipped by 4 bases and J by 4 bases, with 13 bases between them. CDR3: CASSSPPRGTGELFF. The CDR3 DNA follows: TGTGCCAGCAGCTCCCCCCCCAGAGGCACCGGGGAGCTGTTTTTT.

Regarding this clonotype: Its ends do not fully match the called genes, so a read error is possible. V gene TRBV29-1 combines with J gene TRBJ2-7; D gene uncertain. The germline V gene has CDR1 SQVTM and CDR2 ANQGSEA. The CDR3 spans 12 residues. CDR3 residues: CSVLGQSYEQYF. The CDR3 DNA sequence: TGCAGCGTTTTAGGGCAATCCTACGAGCAGTACTTT.

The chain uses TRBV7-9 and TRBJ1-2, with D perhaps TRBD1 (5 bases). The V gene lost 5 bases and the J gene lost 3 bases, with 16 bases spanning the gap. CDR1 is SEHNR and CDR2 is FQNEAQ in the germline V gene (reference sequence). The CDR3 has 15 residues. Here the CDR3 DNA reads TGTGCCAGCAGCGCCAGCCGACAGCCTTACTATGGCTACACCTTC. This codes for CASSASRQPYYGYTF. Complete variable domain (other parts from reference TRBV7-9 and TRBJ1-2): DTGVSQNPRHKITKRGQNVTFRCDPISEHNRLYWYRQTLGQGPEFLTYFQNEAQLEKSRLLSDRFSAERPKGSFSTLEIQRTEQGDSAMYLCASSASRQPYYGYTFGSGTRLTVV.

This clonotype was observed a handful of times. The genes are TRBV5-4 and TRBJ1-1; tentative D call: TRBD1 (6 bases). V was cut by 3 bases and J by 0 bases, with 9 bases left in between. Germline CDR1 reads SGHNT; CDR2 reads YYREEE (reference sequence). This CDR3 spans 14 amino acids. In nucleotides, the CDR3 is TGTGCCAGCAGCTACTGGGACATGAACACTGAAGCTTTCTTT. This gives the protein CASSYWDMNTEAFF.

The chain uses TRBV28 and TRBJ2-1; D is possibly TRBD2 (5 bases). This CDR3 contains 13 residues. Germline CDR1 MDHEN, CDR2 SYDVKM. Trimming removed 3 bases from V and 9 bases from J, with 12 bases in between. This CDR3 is CASSFTTRSEQFF. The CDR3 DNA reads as TGTGCCAGCAGTTTTACTACTAGATCTGAGCAGTTCTTC.

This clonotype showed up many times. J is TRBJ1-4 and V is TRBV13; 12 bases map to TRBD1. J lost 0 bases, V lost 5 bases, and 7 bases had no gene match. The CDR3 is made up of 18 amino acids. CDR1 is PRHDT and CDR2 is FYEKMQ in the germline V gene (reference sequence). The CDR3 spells CASSARDRGHSTNEKLFF. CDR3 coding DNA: TGTGCCAGCAGCGCCCGGGACAGGGGGCATTCAACTAATGAAAAACTGTTTTTT. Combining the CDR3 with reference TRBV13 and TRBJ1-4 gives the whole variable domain AAGVIQSPRHLIKEKRETATLKCYPIPRHDTVYWYQQGPGQDPQFLISFYEKMQSDKGSIPDRFSAQQFSDYHSELNMSSLELGDSALYFCASSARDRGHSTNEKLFFGSGTQLSVL.